Below are 18 T cell receptor beta chains sequenced from a single sample in a study of OX40 agonist ivuxolimab in advanced cancers. Generated by immunoSEQ multiplex PCR, the TCRdb table keeps only in-frame clones and is missing some. The table records roughly 41,000 clones, about 88% of them present only once. Source: CD4+ or CD8+ T cells sorted from blood, taken in a trial of the OX40 agonist ivuxolimab. These receptors were obtained from an adult with an advanced solid tumor such as melanoma, head and neck, liver or kidney cancer.

This clone has just one count. This chain links TRBV4-2 with TRBJ1-4, with D unresolved. The CDR3 spans 15 residues. CDR1 and CDR2 from the germline V gene are LGHNA and YNFKEQ. V was trimmed by 0 bases and J by 10 bases, leaving 15 bases between them. CDR3 DNA: TGTGCCAGCAGCCAAGATCGGCAGGCTCCGGGAAAACTGTTTTTT. Translation gives CASSQDRQAPGKLFF.

V and J are TRBV14 and TRBJ2-1; the D call may be TRBD1 or TRBD2 (6 bases each). The V end lost 3 bases, the J end lost 9 bases, and 18 bases lay between the germline ends. The germline V gene has CDR1 SGHDN and CDR2 FVKESK. This CDR3 comprises 15 residues. This chain's CDR3 is CASSHPRGLGREQFF. Here the CDR3 DNA reads TGTGCCAGCAGCCATCCCCGGGGGCTAGGTCGTGAGCAGTTCTTC.

The V call is TRBV5-8, the J call TRBJ2-2; D gene unclear. The V and J ends lost 3 bases and 5 bases respectively, with 8 bases between them. CDR3 size: 13 residues. Looked up from germline, CDR1 is SGHTS and CDR2 is YDEGEE. The CDR3 DNA reads TGTGCCAGCAGCTCTAGGGTTACCGGGGAGCTGTTTTTT. Translating gives CASSSRVTGELFF.

This rearrangement joins TRBV20-1 to TRBJ2-5; D is ambiguous. The germline CDR1 and CDR2 sequences are DFQATT and SNEGSKA (reference sequence). V was shortened by 5 bases and J by 3 bases, with 7 bases between the two germline ends. The CDR3 is 11 amino acids. CDR3 nucleotides: TGCAGTGCTTTGTTAGAAGAGACCCAGTACTTC. It is translated as CSALLEETQYF.

CDR3 in amino acids: CASTLTPGRQETQYF. In DNA form, the CDR3 reads TGTGCCAGCACCCTAACTCCCGGGCGGCAAGAGACCCAGTACTTC. V gene TRBV6-1 combines with J gene TRBJ2-5, with D unresolved. Germline-derived CDR1 and CDR2 are MNHNS and SASEGT. The CDR3 has 15 residues. With 7 bases removed from V and 2 bases from J, the gap between germline ends came to 17 bases.

The chain uses TRBV6-5 and TRBJ1-1; tentatively, D is TRBD1 (5 bases). V lost 5 bases and J lost 1, with 8 bases in between. This CDR3 comprises 13 residues. Germline V lookup: CDR1 MNHEY, CDR2 SVGAGI. This CDR3 reads CASSDQGNTEAFF. CDR3 bases: TGTGCCAGCAGTGACCAGGGGAACACTGAAGCTTTCTTT.

The V and J genes are TRBV6-6 and TRBJ2-7; possibly TRBD2 for D (6 bases). CDR1 MNHNY and CDR2 SVGAGI come from the germline V gene (reference sequence). The CDR3 runs 15 residues. The germline V and J ends were trimmed by 5 bases and 1 base, with 15 bases remaining between them. CDR3 region: CASSTGGRLSYEQYF. The CDR3 DNA reads TGTGCCAGCAGTACTGGGGGGAGACTATCCTACGAGCAGTACTTC.

The J gene is TRBJ2-7, the V gene TRBV6-5, with a possible D match to TRBD2 (6 bases). The CDR3 consists of 15 residues. V lost 6 bases and J 4 bases, leaving 19 bases between the germline ends. Germline CDR1 reads MNHEY; CDR2 reads SVGAGI. The CDR3 nucleotides read TGTGCCAGCAGGATAGACGGGGGTCAGATTTACGAGCAGTACTTC. Translated, it gives CASRIDGGQIYEQYF.

The chain has TRBV10-2 and TRBJ2-5; 8 bases agree with TRBD2. After removal of 4 bases from V and 2 bases from J, the junction contained 3 bases not matched to a gene. This CDR3 spans 14 amino acids. Looked up from germline, CDR1 is WSHSY and CDR2 is SAAADI. The chain's CDR3 is CASSVTGGQETQYF. The CDR3 DNA sequence: TGCGCCAGCAGTGTAACGGGGGGGCAAGAGACCCAGTACTTC.

The chain joins TRBV7-3 to TRBJ2-2; 13 bases match TRBD2. With V trimmed by 6 bases and J by 7 bases, 11 bases remained unmatched. The CDR3 is 17 residues long. Germline CDR1 and CDR2: SGHTA and FQGTGA. CDR3 loop: CASSISRTSGGGGELFF. CDR3 DNA: TGTGCCAGCAGTATCTCAAGGACTAGCGGGGGAGGCGGGGAGCTGTTTTTT.

The gene calls are TRBV7-9 and TRBJ2-7; 7 bases match TRBD1. V lost 5 bases and J lost 2; bases outside the gene matches: 9. CDR1 is SEHNR and CDR2 is FQNEAQ in the germline V gene (reference sequence). The CDR3 spans 15 residues. CDR3: CASSPPGGPPYEQYF. The CDR3, as DNA: TGTGCCAGCAGCCCCCCAGGGGGACCCCCCTACGAGCAGTACTTC.

This rearrangement joins TRBV5-1 to TRBJ2-3; D is possibly TRBD1 or TRBD2 (5 bases each). Trimming took off 6 bases at V and 0 bases at J, with 14 bases between the two ends. Per the germline V gene, CDR1 is SGHRS and CDR2 is YFSETQ. The length of the CDR3 is 15 residues. The CDR3 here is CASIDGRGSTDTQYF. DNA of the CDR3: TGCGCCAGCATCGATGGCCGGGGCAGCACAGATACGCAGTATTTT.

This chain links TRBV19 with TRBJ1-2; D is undetermined. CDR3 length: 14 amino acids. Germline loops: CDR1 LNHDA, CDR2 SQIVND (reference sequence). Trimming removed 7 bases from V and 6 bases from J, with 18 bases in between. CDR3 DNA sequence: TGTGCCAGTAATCTCGCGACTGTCGGAGATGGCTACACCTTC. Its protein is CASNLATVGDGYTF.

This clone showed up just once. Other DNA sequences from this sample encode an identical CDR3 as well. The chain has TRBV27 and TRBJ2-7; D not resolved. There are 13 residues in the CDR3. Trimming stripped 3 bases from V and 1 base from J, with 7 bases between. Germline assignment: CDR1 MNHEY and CDR2 SMNVEV (reference sequence). The CDR3 protein is CASSLKVSYEQYF. In DNA, the CDR3 is TGTGCCAGCAGTTTGAAGGTTTCCTACGAGCAGTACTTC.

This rearrangement joins TRBV6-1 to TRBJ1-2; a possible D gene is TRBD1 (5 bases). V was shortened by 8 bases and J by 4 bases, with 17 bases between the two germline ends. There are 14 residues in the CDR3. CDR1 and CDR2 (germline): MNHNS, SASEGT. In DNA, the CDR3 is TGTGCCAGCGTCGTTAGTCGACAGTCCTATGGCTACACCTTC. It translates to CASVVSRQSYGYTF.

The chain has TRBV7-9 and TRBJ2-7; 11 bases fit TRBD1. The CDR3 is 17 residues long. With 5 bases clipped from V and 1 base from J, the junction kept 10 bases outside the gene matches. CDR1 SEHNR and CDR2 FQNEAQ come from the germline V gene (reference sequence). This chain's CDR3 is CASSPDRGPRRSYEQYF. The CDR3 nucleotides read TGTGCCAGCAGCCCGGACAGGGGGCCCCGCAGGTCCTACGAGCAGTACTTC.

V is TRBV9 and J is TRBJ1-4, with D maybe TRBD1 (5 bases). CDR3 length: 14 residues. Trimming took off 0 bases at V and 8 bases at J, with 11 bases between the two ends. The germline CDR1 and CDR2 sequences are SGDLS and YYNGEE. CDR3 protein: CASSVEVGQEKLFF. In DNA form, the CDR3 reads TGTGCCAGCAGCGTAGAAGTGGGGCAAGAAAAACTGTTTTTT.

V is TRBV19 and J is TRBJ2-5; the D gene is possibly TRBD1 (6 bases). The CDR3 has 14 residues. The V and J ends lost 3 bases and 5 bases respectively, with 13 bases between them. The germline V gene has CDR1 LNHDA and CDR2 SQIVND (reference sequence). CDR3 sequence (DNA): TGTGCCAGTAGTATGCAGGGGTCGGGGGAGACCCAGTACTTC. Its protein product is CASSMQGSGETQYF.